This passage covers 24 T cell receptor beta chains from one sample sequenced in a study of CD8+CD57+ T cells in acquired aplastic anemia listed by TCRdb under 2018. The data were produced on an Illumina HiSeq 2000. Genomic DNA was used as template for profiling of TCR beta VDJ combinations and CDR3 sequences. TCRdb took the public reads, trimmed them with fastp at Q25, ran MiXCR for clone calling and kept in-frame beta chains. Each CDR3 protein gets just one entry, which takes the most common genes and DNA from the rows behind it. The sample includes 150,000 to 200,000 distinct CDR3 sequences, with about half observed a single time. The top ten hold about 1.8% of the sample. Patients chosen for sequencing had shown expansion of CD8+CD57+ cells by flow cytometry. Source material: sorted CD4+, CD8+, or CD8+CD57+ T cells (not recorded which) from PBMCs. These receptors all come from a human donor with aplastic anemia.

This clonotype was seen a handful of times. V is TRBV10-3 and J is TRBJ2-7; 7 bases are a match to TRBD2. Germline V gene data show CDR1 as ENHRY and CDR2 as SYGVKD. The CDR3 is 14 amino acids. J lost 2 bases, V lost 3 bases, and 4 bases had no gene match. Written as DNA, the CDR3 is TGTGCCATCAGTGATCTAGCGGTAACCTACGAGCAGTACTTC. The encoded protein is CAISDLAVTYEQYF.

J is TRBJ2-1 and V is TRBV6-1, with a tentative D call TRBD2 (8 bases). Trimming took 6 bases from V and 6 from J, leaving 18 bases between them. The CDR3 is made up of 15 amino acids. From germline, CDR1 is MNHNS and CDR2 SASEGT. The chain's CDR3 is CASSPGGGEFNEQFF. The CDR3 region has the DNA TGTGCCAGCAGCCCGGGAGGGGGCGAGTTCAATGAGCAGTTCTTC.

This clonotype occurred many times. V usage is TRBV10-2 and J usage is TRBJ1-5; D remains ambiguous. CDR1 and CDR2 (germline): WSHSY, SAAADI. The CDR3 spans 14 residues. Trimming took off 2 bases at V and 2 bases at J, with 7 bases between the two ends. CDR3 loop: CASSELGGNQPQHF. CDR3 coding DNA: TGCGCCAGCAGTGAGCTGGGAGGCAATCAGCCCCAGCATTTT.

This clonotype was recorded at least ten times. V and J are TRBV20-1 and TRBJ2-2; possible D gene TRBD2, 5 bases. From germline, CDR1 is DFQATT and CDR2 SNEGSKA (reference sequence). Trimming stripped 4 bases from V and 0 bases from J, with 6 bases between. This CDR3 is built from 13 residues. CDR3 nucleotide sequence: TGCAGTGCTACGGGGACGAACACCGGGGAGCTGTTTTTT. Translated: CSATGTNTGELFF.

This clonotype was observed at least ten times. The chain combines TRBV5-4 with TRBJ2-7; TRBD2 matches 14 bases. Germline CDR1 SGHNT, CDR2 YYREEE (reference sequence). CDR3 size: 19 residues. J was trimmed by 3 bases and V by 3 bases; bases with no gene match: 14. Written as DNA, the CDR3 is TGTGCCAGCAGCTGGGCCCTGGACAGACTAGCGGGAGGGGGCTACGAGCAGTACTTC. The encoded protein is CASSWALDRLAGGGYEQYF.

The chain employs TRBV10-3 and TRBJ2-5; TRBD2 matches 9 bases. The germline gives CDR1 ENHRY, CDR2 SYGVKD. This CDR3 region has 15 residues. Losses at the gene ends were 5 bases for V and 4 bases for J; bases not matched to a gene: 8. CDR3 in DNA: TGTGCCATCAGTCTCTTAGCGGGAGCGGGAGAGACCCAGTACTTC. As protein: CAISLLAGAGETQYF.

The V call is TRBV6-5, the J call TRBJ1-2, with D perhaps TRBD1 (6 bases). This CDR3 spans 15 amino acids. Germline CDR1 is MNHEY and CDR2 is SVGAGI. With 2 bases removed from V and 4 bases from J, the gap between germline ends came to 14 bases. CDR3 region: CASSYRAGVFYGYTF. The CDR3, as DNA: TGTGCCAGCAGTTACCGGGCAGGGGTCTTCTATGGCTACACCTTC.

Only one count was recorded for this clonotype. The V call is TRBV10-3, the J call TRBJ2-7, with a weak D call TRBD1 (6 bases). Per germline, CDR1 ENHRY and CDR2 SYGVKD. Trimming pared 4 bases from V and 6 bases from J, leaving 10 bases between. The CDR3 is 12 amino acids. CDR3 bases: TGTGCCATCAGTGCGCAAGGGGGCGAGCAGTACTTC. Translating it yields CAISAQGGEQYF.

This clonotype was counted a few times. The chain carries TRBV30 and TRBJ1-3; no firm D call. The CDR3 has 15 amino acids. V lost 0 bases and J 1 base, leaving 10 bases between the germline ends. The germline V gene encodes CDR1 GTSNPN and CDR2 SVGIG (reference sequence). The chain's CDR3 is CAWSVERSSGNTIYF. CDR3 DNA sequence: TGTGCCTGGAGTGTAGAACGATCTTCTGGAAACACCATATATTTT.

The chain employs TRBV7-2 and TRBJ2-7; D gene ambiguous. This CDR3 region has 13 residues. Trimming left V 5 bases short and J 3 bases short, with 11 bases between. The germline CDR1 and CDR2 sequences are SGHTA and FQGNSA. The CDR3, as DNA: TGTGCCAGCAGCGCCGACGGCAGCTACGAGCAGTACTTC. Translating it yields CASSADGSYEQYF.

Note on this clonotype: Just one base apart from a much larger clone, this may be a read error. This sequence joins TRBV13 and TRBJ2-6; D ambiguous. In germline, CDR1 is PRHDT, CDR2 FYEKMQ (reference sequence). V was clipped by 1 base and J by 0 bases, with 10 bases between them. This CDR3 is 17 amino acids long. The CDR3 loop reads CASSLAVRPSGANVLTF. The CDR3 DNA reads as TGTGCCAGCAGCTTAGCGGTCCGGCCCTCTGGGGCCAACGTCCTGACTTTC.

This clonotype was seen at least ten times. The chain links TRBV5-1 to TRBJ2-1, with D possibly being TRBD1 or TRBD2 (6 bases each). The V end was cut by 6 bases, the J end by 0 bases, with 13 bases between. Germline V gene data show CDR1 as SGHRS and CDR2 as YFSETQ. This CDR3 spans 15 amino acids. The CDR3 here is CASMRGASSYNEQFF. CDR3 in DNA: TGCGCCAGCATGAGGGGGGCGAGCTCCTACAATGAGCAGTTCTTC.

This clonotype is a singleton in its sample. A read error is likely, as this CDR3 ends without the conserved phenylalanine or tryptophan. V usage is TRBV10-1 and J usage is TRBJ1-1; perhaps TRBD1 as D (5 bases). The CDR3 runs 14 residues. V was shortened by 6 bases and J by 8 bases, with 19 bases between the two germline ends. From germline, CDR1 is WNHNN and CDR2 SYGVQD (reference sequence). CDR3 sequence: CASRPSGGTGEAFL. The DNA of the CDR3 is TGCGCCAGCAGACCGTCAGGTGGGACCGGGGAAGCTTTCCTT.

The gene calls are TRBV11-2 and TRBJ2-4; D gene ambiguous. V lost 3 bases to trimming and J lost 8 bases, with 14 bases between them. CDR1 is SGHAT and CDR2 is FQNNGV in the germline V gene. The CDR3 has 14 amino acids. CDR3 residues: CASSFNPLGYIQYF. For the CDR3, the DNA is TGTGCCAGCAGCTTCAACCCATTGGGATACATTCAGTACTTC.

CDR3 sequence (DNA): TGCGCCAGCAGTCCGGACAGGGGAGGGACCGGGGAGCTGTTTTTT. Its translation is CASSPDRGGTGELFF. The rearrangement links TRBV5-1 to TRBJ2-2; 9 nucleotides line up with TRBD1. Germline CDR1 reads SGHRS; CDR2 reads YFSETQ. CDR3 size: 15 residues. J gave up 5 bases and V 5 bases, and 7 bases lay outside the gene matches.

The chain couples TRBV10-3 to TRBJ1-2; 11 bases match TRBD1. This CDR3 has 18 residues. Germline V gene data show CDR1 as ENHRY and CDR2 as SYGVKD. V gave up 3 bases and J gave up 4 bases; unmatched junction bases: 13. The CDR3 loop reads CAISDAQDRGLKVYGYTF. The CDR3 DNA reads as TGTGCCATCAGTGACGCTCAGGACAGGGGGCTGAAAGTCTATGGCTACACCTTC.

This clonotype has ten or more counts. The chain uses TRBV6-2 or TRBV6-3 and TRBJ2-7; D is ambiguous. There are 15 residues in the CDR3. Trimming pared 4 bases from V and 4 bases from J, leaving 17 bases between. Germline V CDR1 and CDR2: MNHEY, SVGEGT. CDR3 nucleotides: TGTGCCAGCAGTTCGGAACAAATGAATAGGTACGAGCAGTACTTC. The encoded protein is CASSSEQMNRYEQYF.

A note on this clonotype: This may be a read error, as it is one base from a much larger clone. The chain combines TRBV6-1 with TRBJ2-7, with D hard to call. The germline V gene encodes CDR1 MNHNS and CDR2 SASEGT. The CDR3 contains 14 residues. The CDR3 sequence is CSSSVSFWSYEQYF. CDR3 DNA: TGTTCCAGCAGTGTATCTTTCTGGTCCTACGAGCAGTACTTC.

The chain links TRBV2 to TRBJ1-6; 9 bases match TRBD1. From germline, CDR1 is SNHLY and CDR2 FYNNEI. Germline trimming cut 3 bases from V and 10 bases from J; bases unmatched to any gene: 4. The CDR3 sequence is 14 residues long. CDR3 sequence reads: CASSEGTGYSPLHF. Here the CDR3 DNA reads TGTGCCAGCAGTGAGGGGACAGGGTACTCACCCCTCCACTTT.

This clonotype was seen at least ten times. This chain links TRBV2 with TRBJ2-3, with D maybe TRBD1 (5 bases). The CDR3 runs to 15 residues. Trimming stripped 5 bases from V and 0 bases from J, with 12 bases between. Germline V lookup: CDR1 SNHLY, CDR2 FYNNEI. The CDR3 region is CASSSQGTSTDTQYF. Written as DNA, the CDR3 is TGTGCCAGCAGTTCGCAGGGAACGAGCACAGATACGCAGTATTTT.

The gene calls are TRBV10-1 and TRBJ1-1; a possible D gene is TRBD1 (6 bases). V lost 5 bases and J 4 bases, leaving 8 bases between the germline ends. The CDR3 has 12 residues. The germline gives CDR1 WNHNN, CDR2 SYGVQD (reference sequence). The CDR3 loop is CASSTGRTEAFF. The CDR3 DNA reads TGCGCCAGCAGTACAGGGCGCACTGAAGCTTTCTTT.

V is TRBV29-1 and J is TRBJ1-2, with D maybe TRBD1 (5 bases). Trimming left V 7 bases short and J 4 bases short, with 16 bases between. The germline V gene has CDR1 SQVTM and CDR2 ANQGSEA. The CDR3 is 13 amino acids. CDR3 sequence (DNA): TGCAGCGAGAAAAGACAGAGGGGCTATGGCTACACCTTC. This encodes CSEKRQRGYGYTF. The whole variable domain, remainder taken from reference TRBV29-1 and TRBJ1-2, is SAVISQKPSRDICQRGTSLTIQCQVDSQVTMMFWYRQQPGQSLTLIATANQGSEATYESGFVIDKFPISRPNLTFSTLTVSNMSPEDSSIYLCSEKRQRGYGYTFGSGTRLTVV.

This chain connects TRBV5-4 to TRBJ2-1; TRBD1 matches at 10 bases. The V and J ends lost 0 bases and 8 bases, in that order; junction bases with no gene match: 2. Germline CDR1 and CDR2: SGHNT and YYREEE (reference sequence). The CDR3 spans 14 residues. This chain's CDR3 is CASSLAGQGDEQFF. The CDR3 region has the DNA TGTGCCAGCAGCTTGGCCGGACAGGGGGATGAGCAGTTCTTC.

This chain joins TRBV29-1 and TRBJ2-7; D is undetermined. The CDR3 consists of 15 residues. CDR1 SQVTM and CDR2 ANQGSEA come from the germline V gene. Trimming removed 4 bases at V and 3 bases at J, with 19 bases between. The CDR3 reads CSVVSAMSLGYEQYF. The CDR3 DNA sequence: TGCAGCGTTGTATCGGCTATGAGTTTGGGCTACGAGCAGTACTTC.